This T cell receptor (beta chain) was obtained from a study of blood T cell repertoires in COVID-19. About the research overall: T cells, B-cell-depleted T cells, or PBMCs supplied cDNA or gDNA.

The CDR3 consists of 15 residues. Between the trimmed V and J ends, which lost 3 bases and 0 bases, there was a span of 9 bases. Germline CDR1 is LGHDT and CDR2 is YNNKEL (reference sequence). Original processing notes: Scientists estimated how many nucleated cells there were by amplifying reference gene primers. Measured with immunoSEQ multiplex PCR; TCRdb has only the in-frame clones, and not every one. V, J and clone size were drawn from that table, and D and trimming were deduced from the DNA. The sample includes some 200,000 clones, about 88% of them seen just once. The participants were between about 18 and 95 years old and came from 24 US areas. Donors in Cohort 3 counted as recovered after two negative PCRs, clearance, or symptom resolution.

The V call is TRBV3-1 (or the pseudogene TRBV3-2), the J call TRBJ2-1, with a tentative D call TRBD2 (5 bases). The sequenced sample consisted of PBMCs or T cells enriched from blood (not recorded which). The receptor was derived from a woman aged 25 to 39 who had recovered from COVID-19. In nucleotides, the CDR3 is TGTGCCAGCAGCCATAAGCGGAGCTCCTACAATGAGCAGTTCTTC. Protein: CASSHKRSSYNEQFF.